This T cell receptor beta chain was documented in a study of shared clonotypes between healthy human individuals. The study's findings and limits: The expectation was that sequencing depth would affect clonotype sharing among donors.

The CDR3 loop spans 16 amino acids. V gave up 1 base and J gave up 1 base, with 13 bases separating them. CDR1 is MNHEY, CDR2 SVGAGI, per germline. In regard to this clone: Its antigen is as yet unknown.

How the authors handled the data: Junction-only immunoSEQ data arrived without quality scores, meaning filtering differed. Only in-frame clones appear in the TCRdb table, and some are missing; sequencing was by immunoSEQ multiplex PCR. The D gene and trimming were derived from the DNA, and the V and J assignments and clone size from that table. The table includes roughly 200,000 clones, roughly 70% detected once. CD4+ cells were split into CD45RA+ naive and CD45RA-negative memory subsets. The specimen was memory CD4+ T cells sorted from blood. Noted subset: CD45RA-negative fraction. The chain combines TRBV6-5 with TRBJ1-2; a possible D gene is TRBD1 (5 bases). The clonotype was recovered from a man aged 25-45 years in good health. The CDR3 loop reads CASSYLEARGNYGYTF. In DNA, the CDR3 is TGTGCCAGCAGTTACTTGGAGGCTAGGGGTAACTATGGCTACACCTTC.